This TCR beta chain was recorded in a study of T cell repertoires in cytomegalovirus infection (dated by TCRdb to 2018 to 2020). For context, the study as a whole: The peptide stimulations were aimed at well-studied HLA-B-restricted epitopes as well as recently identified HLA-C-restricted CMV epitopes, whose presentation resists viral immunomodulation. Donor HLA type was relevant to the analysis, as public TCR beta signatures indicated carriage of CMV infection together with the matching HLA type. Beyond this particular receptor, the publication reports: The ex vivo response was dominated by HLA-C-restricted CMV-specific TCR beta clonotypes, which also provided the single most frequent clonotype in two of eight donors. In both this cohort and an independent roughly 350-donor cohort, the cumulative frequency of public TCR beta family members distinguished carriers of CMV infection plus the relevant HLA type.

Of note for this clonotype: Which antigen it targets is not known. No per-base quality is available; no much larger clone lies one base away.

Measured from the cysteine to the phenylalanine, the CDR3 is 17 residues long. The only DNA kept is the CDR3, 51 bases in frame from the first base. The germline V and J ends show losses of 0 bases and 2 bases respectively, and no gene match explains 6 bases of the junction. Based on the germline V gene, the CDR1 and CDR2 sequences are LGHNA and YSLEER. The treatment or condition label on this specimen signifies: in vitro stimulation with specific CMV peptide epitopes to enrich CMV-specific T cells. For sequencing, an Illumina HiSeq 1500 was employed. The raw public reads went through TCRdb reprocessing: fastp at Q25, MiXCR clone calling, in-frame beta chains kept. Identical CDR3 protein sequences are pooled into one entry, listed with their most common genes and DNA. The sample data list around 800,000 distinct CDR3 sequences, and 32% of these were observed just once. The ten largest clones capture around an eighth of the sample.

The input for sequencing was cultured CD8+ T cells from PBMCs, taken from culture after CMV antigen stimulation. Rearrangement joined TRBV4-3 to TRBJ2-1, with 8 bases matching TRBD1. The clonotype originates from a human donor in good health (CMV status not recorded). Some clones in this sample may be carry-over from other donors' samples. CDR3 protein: CASSQDPRQGTYNEQFF. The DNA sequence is TGCGCCAGCAGCCAAGATCCTCGACAGGGGACCTACAATGAGCAGTTCTTC.